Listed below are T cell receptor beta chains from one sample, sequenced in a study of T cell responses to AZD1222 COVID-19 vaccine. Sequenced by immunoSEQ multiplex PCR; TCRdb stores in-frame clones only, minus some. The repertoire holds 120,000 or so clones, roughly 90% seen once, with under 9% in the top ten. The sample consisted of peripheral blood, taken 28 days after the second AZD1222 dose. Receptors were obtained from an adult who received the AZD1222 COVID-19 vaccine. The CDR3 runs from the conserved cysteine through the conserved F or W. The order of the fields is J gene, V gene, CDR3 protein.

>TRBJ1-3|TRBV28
CATVRDTVTGNTIYF
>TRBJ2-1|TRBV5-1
CASSLGTGGANEQFF
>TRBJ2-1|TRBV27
CASSPGHSGRGEQFF
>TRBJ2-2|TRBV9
CASSYGTINTGELFF
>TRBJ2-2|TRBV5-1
CASSAGQSVWDGTGELFF
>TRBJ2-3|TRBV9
CASSPRQGGWTDTQYF
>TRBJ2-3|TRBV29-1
CSVVGAADTQYF
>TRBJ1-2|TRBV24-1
CATSDDRGPNYGYTF
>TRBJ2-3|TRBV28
CASRLAGASTDTQYF
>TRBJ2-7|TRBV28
CASSPLGPPYEQYF
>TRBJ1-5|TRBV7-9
CASSPGQNQPQHF
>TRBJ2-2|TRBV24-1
CATSDVGQTNTGELFF
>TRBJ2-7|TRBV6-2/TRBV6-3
CASSKPGQGTSGSYEQYF
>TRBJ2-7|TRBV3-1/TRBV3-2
CASSQGPAESYEQYF
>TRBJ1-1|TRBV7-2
CASSFLTQNTEAFF
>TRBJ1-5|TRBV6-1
CASSDPDLNQPQHF
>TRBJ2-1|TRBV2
CASSQHNEQFF
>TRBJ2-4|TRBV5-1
CASSTVDLAGVNIQYF
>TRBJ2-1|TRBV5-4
CASTRWGGAQDEQFF
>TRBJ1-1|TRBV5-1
CASTTSTVNTEAFF
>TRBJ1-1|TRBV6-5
CASSRTPRGAEAFF
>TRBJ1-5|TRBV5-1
CASSSEDSHRQPQHF
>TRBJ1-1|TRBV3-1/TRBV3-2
CASSSRTGRDTEAFF
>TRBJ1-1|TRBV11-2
CASSLEGTGSTEAFF
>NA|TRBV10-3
CATKTESYEQYF
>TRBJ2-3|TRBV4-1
CASSQEVRTVRTDTQYF
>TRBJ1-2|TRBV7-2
CASSRVGGYTF
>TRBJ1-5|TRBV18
CASSTDRFQPQHF
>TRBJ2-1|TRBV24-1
CATSGRQGAHYNEQFF
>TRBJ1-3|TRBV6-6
CASSSTTSSGNTIYF
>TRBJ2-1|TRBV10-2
CASRTGRVSYNEQFF
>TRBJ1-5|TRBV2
CASSEGGFREGPQHF
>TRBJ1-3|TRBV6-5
CASSPGGSSGNTIYF
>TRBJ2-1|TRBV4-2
CASSQAASGGASEQFF
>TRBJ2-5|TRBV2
CASTRDSQETQYF
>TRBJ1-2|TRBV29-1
CSVVGTGGSYGYTF
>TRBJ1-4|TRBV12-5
CASGLVAGGAPEGNEKLFF
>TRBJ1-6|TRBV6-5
CASSQGLKSPLHF
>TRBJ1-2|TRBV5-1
CASSLDGTGSGYTF
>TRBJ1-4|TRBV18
CASSQESFGELLFF
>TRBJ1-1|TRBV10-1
CASSVSFDTEAFF
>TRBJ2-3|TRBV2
CASSEEWTGFSTDTQYF
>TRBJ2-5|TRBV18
CASSPPASGGPTQETQYF
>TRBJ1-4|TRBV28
CASEPRGKGEKLFF
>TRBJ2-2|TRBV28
CASGNQGGSALSIGGELFF
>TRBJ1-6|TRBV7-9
CASSLEEGSPLHF
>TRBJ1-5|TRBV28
CASSFSRVYNQPQHF
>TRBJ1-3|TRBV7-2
CASSSPDRAGNTIYF
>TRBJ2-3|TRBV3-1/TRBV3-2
CASSQLGGLMDTQYF
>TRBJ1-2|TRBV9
CASSVSEWANYGYTF
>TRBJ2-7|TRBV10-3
CAISESYGGGPGSYEQYF